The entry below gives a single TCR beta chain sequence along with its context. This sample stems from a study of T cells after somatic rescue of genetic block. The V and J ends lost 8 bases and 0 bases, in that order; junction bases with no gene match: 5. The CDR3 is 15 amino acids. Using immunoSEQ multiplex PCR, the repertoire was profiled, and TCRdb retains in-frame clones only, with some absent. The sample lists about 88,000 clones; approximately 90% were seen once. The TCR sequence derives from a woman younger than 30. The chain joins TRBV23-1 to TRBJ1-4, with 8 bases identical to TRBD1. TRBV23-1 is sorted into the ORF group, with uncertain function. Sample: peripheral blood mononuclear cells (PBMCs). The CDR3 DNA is TGCGCCAGCGCCGGGACAGGTACAACTAATGAAAAACTGTTTTTT. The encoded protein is CASAGTGTTNEKLFF.